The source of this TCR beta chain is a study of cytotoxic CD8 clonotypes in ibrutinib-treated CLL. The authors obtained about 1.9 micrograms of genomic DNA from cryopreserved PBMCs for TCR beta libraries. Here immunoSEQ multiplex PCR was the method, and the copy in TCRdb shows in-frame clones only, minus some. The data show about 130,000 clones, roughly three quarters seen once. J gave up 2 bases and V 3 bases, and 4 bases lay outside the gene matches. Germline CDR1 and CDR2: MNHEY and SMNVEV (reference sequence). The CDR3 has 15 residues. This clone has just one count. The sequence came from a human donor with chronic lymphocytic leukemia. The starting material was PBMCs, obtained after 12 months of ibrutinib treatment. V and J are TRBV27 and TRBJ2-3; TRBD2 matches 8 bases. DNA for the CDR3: TGTGCCAGCAGTTTCGAACTAGCGGACACAGATACGCAGTATTTT. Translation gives CASSFELADTDTQYF.